This entry lists 32 T cell receptor beta chains sequenced from one sample in a study of blood T cell repertoires in COVID-19 (dated by TCRdb to the early 2020s). The library was produced with the immunoSEQ multiplex PCR assay. In its TCRdb copy, this immuneACCESS table keeps in-frame sequences only and misses some clones. Where compared with another copy, unresolved V genes explain less than half of these, and the others have no known cause. This sample holds some 420,000 clones; 80% to 90% were observed only once. The ten largest clonotypes hold 0.9% to 1.2% of the sample. The material sequenced was PBMCs or T cells enriched from blood (not recorded which). These receptor sequences come from a man aged 25-40 years who had recovered from COVID-19.

Remarks on this clone: Mismatch with germline at one junction end may stem from a read error. The chain has TRBV10-1 and TRBJ1-6; the match to TRBD1 covers 7 bases. The CDR3 length is 15 residues. The germline gives CDR1 WNHNN, CDR2 SYGVQD (reference sequence). The CDR3 reads CASSERGLGYSPLHF. CDR3 DNA: TGCGCCAGCAGTGAGAGGGGGCTAGGATATTCGCCCCTCCACTTT.

The CDR3 is CASSFNTGELFF. The CDR3, as DNA: TGTGCCAGTAGCTTTAACACCGGGGAGCTGTTTTTT. The chain is built from TRBV19 and TRBJ2-2; D is uncertain. Trimming cost V 6 bases and J 2 bases, with 4 bases left between them. The CDR3 covers 12 residues. Germline CDR1 and CDR2: LNHDA and SQIVND (reference sequence).

V usage is TRBV3-1 (or the pseudogene TRBV3-2) and J usage is TRBJ2-1, with TRBD2 identical over 8 bases. CDR3 length equals 16 residues. CDR1 and CDR2 (germline): LGHDT, YNNKEL (reference sequence). J lost 4 bases, V lost 4 bases, and 9 bases had no gene match. The CDR3 loop reads CASSPTGTRWYNEQFF. CDR3 nucleotides: TGTGCCAGCAGCCCAACCGGGACTAGGTGGTACAATGAGCAGTTCTTC.

The chain couples TRBV30 to TRBJ1-1; D may be TRBD1 (6 bases). The CDR3 runs 16 residues. Per germline, CDR1 GTSNPN and CDR2 SVGIG (reference sequence). V lost 3 bases and J 5 bases, leaving 22 bases between the germline ends. The CDR3 DNA follows: TGTGCCTGGAGGAAGGGTATTCAGGGGTACAGGACTGAAGCTTTCTTT. It codes for CAWRKGIQGYRTEAFF.

The rearrangement links TRBV2 to TRBJ2-1; 9 positions agree with TRBD2. Looked up from germline, CDR1 is SNHLY and CDR2 is FYNNEI. CDR3 size: 15 residues. After removal of 3 bases from V and 3 bases from J, the junction contained 3 bases not matched to a gene. The CDR3 nucleotides are TGTGCCAGCAGTGAGGGAGCGGGAGGCTACAATGAGCAGTTCTTC. It specifies CASSEGAGGYNEQFF. Combining the CDR3 with reference TRBV2 and TRBJ2-1 gives the whole variable domain EPEVTQTPSHQVTQMGQEVILRCVPISNHLYFYWYRQILGQKVEFLVSFYNNEISEKSEIFDDQFSVERPDGSNFTLKIRSTKLEDSAMYFCASSEGAGGYNEQFFGPGTRLTVL.

The chain uses TRBV30 and TRBJ2-1; unclear D gene. In germline, CDR1 is GTSNPN, CDR2 SVGIG (reference sequence). The length of the CDR3 is 14 residues. The V gene lost 1 base and the J gene lost 7 bases, with 14 bases spanning the gap. The CDR3 DNA reads as TGTGCCTGGAGTGACACCGGGTACTCGAATGAGCAGTTCTTC. Protein: CAWSDTGYSNEQFF.

The gene calls are TRBV3-1 (or the pseudogene TRBV3-2) and TRBJ2-1; D is unresolved. V lost 2 bases and J 0 bases, leaving 8 bases between the germline ends. Germline assignment: CDR1 LGHDT and CDR2 YNNKEL (reference sequence). The CDR3 extends over 15 amino acids. DNA of the CDR3: TGTGCCAGCAGCCAACTCACTGGCTCCTACAATGAGCAGTTCTTC. Its protein product is CASSQLTGSYNEQFF.

The chain uses TRBV7-9 and TRBJ2-3; D remains ambiguous. This CDR3 has 13 amino acids. The germline V gene encodes CDR1 SEHNR and CDR2 FQNEAQ (reference sequence). V lost 10 bases and J 1 base, leaving 12 bases between the germline ends. The CDR3 nucleotides are TGTGCCACCATGAGTCAGGGCACAGATACGCAGTATTTT. Its translation: CATMSQGTDTQYF.

The chain links TRBV7-9 to TRBJ2-1, with TRBD2 matching 8 bases. Trimming at V came to 7 bases and at J to 3 bases, leaving 5 bases not matched to a gene. Per the germline V gene, CDR1 is SEHNR and CDR2 is FQNEAQ (reference sequence). The CDR3 runs to 14 residues. The CDR3 sequence is CASTRTSNYNEQFF. The CDR3 DNA sequence: TGTGCCAGCACCCGGACTAGCAACTACAATGAGCAGTTCTTC.

The V call is TRBV18, the J call TRBJ2-7; D perhaps matches TRBD2 (5 bases). Germline V gives CDR1 KGHSH, CDR2 LQKENI. The CDR3 has 15 amino acids. Deletions cut 3 bases from V and 2 bases from J, with 14 bases between. DNA of the CDR3: TGTGCCAGCTCACCGGATGAGGGAGCCGCCTACGAGCAGTACTTC. Protein product: CASSPDEGAAYEQYF.

This clone has just one count. The genes are TRBV5-1 and TRBJ2-1; D unresolved. The CDR3 length is 14 residues. The germline V gene encodes CDR1 SGHRS and CDR2 YFSETQ. The V end was cut by 2 bases, the J end by 1 base, with 7 bases between. CDR3 loop: CASSLAQSYNEQFF. For the CDR3, the DNA is TGCGCCAGCAGCTTAGCCCAATCCTACAATGAGCAGTTCTTC.

This chain connects TRBV19 to TRBJ2-7; the D is unclear. Trimming took 5 bases from V and 6 from J, leaving 11 bases between them. From germline, CDR1 is LNHDA and CDR2 SQIVND (reference sequence). This CDR3 comprises 12 residues. CDR3 in amino acids: CASSPRGGEQYF. The CDR3 nucleotides are TGTGCCAGTAGTCCTCGAGGCGGCGAGCAGTACTTC.

The J gene is TRBJ2-3, the V gene TRBV9, with 12 bases fitting TRBD2. The CDR3 length is 16 residues. J gave up 8 bases and V 0 bases, and 7 bases lay outside the gene matches. CDR1 SGDLS and CDR2 YYNGEE come from the germline V gene. The CDR3 DNA reads as TGTGCCAGCAGCGTAGGACTAGCGGGAGCCCCGCCTACGCAGTATTTT. It yields the protein CASSVGLAGAPPTQYF.

The rearrangement uses TRBV7-9 and TRBJ1-1; TRBD1 agrees at 11 bases. Trimming took 3 bases from V and 4 from J; bases not matched to a gene: 4. The length of the CDR3 is 15 residues. Germline CDR1 is SEHNR and CDR2 is FQNEAQ (reference sequence). The chain's CDR3 is CASSFTGTGGTEAFF. CDR3 nucleotide sequence: TGTGCCAGCAGCTTTACCGGGACAGGGGGCACTGAAGCTTTCTTT.

The V call is TRBV19, the J call TRBJ1-6; tentative D call: TRBD1 (6 bases). The germline V and J ends were trimmed by 1 base and 7 bases, with 11 bases remaining between them. The CDR3 covers 15 residues. Germline V CDR1 and CDR2: LNHDA, SQIVND (reference sequence). The CDR3 loop reads CASSIVEQGNSPLHF. CDR3 nucleotides: TGTGCCAGTAGTATAGTAGAGCAGGGGAATTCACCCCTCCACTTT.

The rearrangement joins TRBV28 to TRBJ1-1, with D uncertain. Trimming removed 3 bases at V and 6 bases at J, with 20 bases between. The length of the CDR3 is 16 residues. CDR1 MDHEN and CDR2 SYDVKM come from the germline V gene. The CDR3 DNA is TGTGCCAGCAGTTTCGGCGCGGGCGGCAGGCAATCTGAAGCTTTCTTT. Its translation: CASSFGAGGRQSEAFF.

The chain's CDR3 is CASNLDLNTEAFF. CDR3 bases: TGTGCCAGCAATTTAGACTTGAACACTGAAGCTTTCTTT. The chain joins TRBV7-9 to TRBJ1-1, with D uncertain. This CDR3 spans 13 amino acids. V was clipped by 7 bases and J by 0 bases, with 9 bases between them. The germline V gene has CDR1 SEHNR and CDR2 FQNEAQ (reference sequence).

The chain recombines TRBV10-3 with TRBJ2-5, with D possibly matching TRBD1 (6 bases). This CDR3 has 15 residues. V was cut by 2 bases and J by 5 bases, with 15 bases left in between. Germline CDR1 reads ENHRY; CDR2 reads SYGVKD. The CDR3 reads CAISEIQQGKETQYF. The CDR3 DNA reads TGTGCCATCAGTGAGATCCAACAGGGAAAGGAGACCCAGTACTTC.

This rearrangement joins TRBV19 to TRBJ2-3; 11 bases fit TRBD2. The CDR3 extends over 14 amino acids. The V gene end was trimmed by 8 bases and the J gene end by 0 bases; junction bases not matched to a gene: 1. Germline V gene lookup returns CDR1 LNHDA and CDR2 SQIVND (reference sequence). CDR3 in amino acids: CASGTSGSTDTQYF. The CDR3 DNA sequence: TGTGCCAGTGGGACTAGCGGAAGCACAGATACGCAGTATTTT.

V gene TRBV19 combines with J gene TRBJ2-7; the match to TRBD2 covers 14 bases. The CDR3 has 14 residues. Germline assignment: CDR1 LNHDA and CDR2 SQIVND (reference sequence). With V trimmed by 5 bases and J by 6 bases, 3 bases remained unmatched. The CDR3 nucleotides are TGTGCCAGTAGTGGGGGACTAGCGGGAGTCGAGCAGTACTTC. It yields the protein CASSGGLAGVEQYF.

The chain couples TRBV4-1 to TRBJ2-7; the D gene is possibly TRBD2 (6 bases). This CDR3 contains 16 residues. Trimming pared 0 bases from V and 0 bases from J, leaving 12 bases between. Germline V lookup: CDR1 MGHRA, CDR2 YSYEKL. The CDR3 coding sequence is TGCGCCAGCAGCCAAGAGGTAGCGGACCCCTCCTACGAGCAGTACTTC. Encoded protein: CASSQEVADPSYEQYF.

The rearrangement uses TRBV5-1 and TRBJ1-1; maybe TRBD1 (5 bases). CDR3 length equals 14 residues. V was trimmed by 0 bases and J by 4 bases, leaving 10 bases between them. Germline CDR1 and CDR2: SGHRS and YFSETQ. The DNA for the CDR3 is TGCGCCAGCAGCTTGGAAGGGGTGAGCACTGAAGCTTTCTTT. Protein product: CASSLEGVSTEAFF. Full variable domain (rest looked up from reference TRBV5-1 and TRBJ1-1): KAGVTQTPRYLIKTRGQQVTLSCSPISGHRSVSWYQQTPGQGLQFLFEYFSETQRNKGNFPGRFSGRQFSNSRSEMNVSTLELGDSALYLCASSLEGVSTEAFFGQGTRLTVV.

This chain uses TRBV28 with TRBJ2-3; D is unclear. Germline V gene lookup returns CDR1 MDHEN and CDR2 SYDVKM. V lost 4 bases and J lost 6, with 17 bases in between. This CDR3 is built from 15 residues. The CDR3 DNA sequence: TGTGCCAGCAGTTCCCCCGCAAGTGCGGTGGATACGCAGTATTTT. As protein: CASSSPASAVDTQYF.

V is TRBV6-5 and J is TRBJ1-5, with D perhaps matching TRBD1 (5 bases). The CDR3 is made up of 15 amino acids. Trimming took 5 bases from V and 7 from J, leaving 18 bases between them. Germline CDR1 reads MNHEY; CDR2 reads SVGAGI. DNA for the CDR3: TGTGCCAGCAGTCTAGACGGGGGAGGAGGACAGCCCCAGCATTTT. This gives the protein CASSLDGGGGQPQHF.

This rearrangement joins TRBV7-2 to TRBJ1-2, with D tentatively TRBD1 (6 bases). The CDR3 is 15 amino acids. Germline V gives CDR1 SGHTA, CDR2 FQGNSA. Trimming pared 5 bases from V and 8 bases from J, leaving 21 bases between. CDR3 amino acids: CASSPTGTSHGGYTF. The CDR3 nucleotides are TGTGCCAGCAGCCCTACGGGGACATCCCACGGAGGCTACACCTTC. Variable domain in full (rest from reference TRBV7-2 and TRBJ1-2): GAGVSQSPSNKVTEKGKDVELRCDPISGHTALYWYRQSLGQGLEFLIYFQGNSAPDKSGLPSDRFSAERTGGSVSTLTIQRTQQEDSAVYLCASSPTGTSHGGYTFGSGTRLTVV.

The rearrangement uses TRBV27 and TRBJ2-2, with D hard to call. The CDR3 is made up of 16 amino acids. The germline gives CDR1 MNHEY, CDR2 SMNVEV (reference sequence). Trimming stripped 1 base from V and 0 bases from J, with 9 bases between. CDR3 sequence: CASSLYGPPNTGELFF. The CDR3 coding sequence is TGTGCCAGCAGTTTATATGGCCCGCCGAACACCGGGGAGCTGTTTTTT.

The chain couples TRBV27 to TRBJ2-1; 9 bases match TRBD2. This CDR3 comprises 15 residues. Trimming removed 0 bases from V and 13 bases from J; junction bases left unmatched: 10. Germline V gene data show CDR1 as MNHEY and CDR2 as SMNVEV (reference sequence). The DNA of the CDR3 is TGTGCCAGCAGTTTATCCCTAGGCGGGAGGGCCTCCCAGTTCTTC. The encoded protein is CASSLSLGGRASQFF.

This chain connects TRBV7-9 to TRBJ1-5; D is ambiguous. Germline CDR1 is SEHNR and CDR2 is FQNEAQ (reference sequence). The CDR3 is 13 amino acids. V lost 1 base to trimming and J lost 3 bases, with 4 bases between them. CDR3 region: CASSLGLNQPQHF. CDR3 sequence (DNA): TGTGCCAGCAGCTTAGGTCTCAATCAGCCCCAGCATTTT.

V is TRBV6-5 and J is TRBJ1-2, with D possibly matching TRBD1 (5 bases). V lost 6 bases and J lost 5, with 10 bases in between. Germline assignment: CDR1 MNHEY and CDR2 SVGAGI. The CDR3 extends over 12 amino acids. CDR3 sequence reads: CASRPGRYGYTF. In DNA form, the CDR3 reads TGTGCCAGCAGGCCAGGGCGGTATGGCTACACCTTC.

The chain combines TRBV3-1 (or the pseudogene TRBV3-2) with TRBJ2-2, with TRBD1 as a possible D gene (6 bases). The CDR3 sequence is 16 residues long. The V end lost 0 bases, the J end lost 6 bases, and 14 bases lay between the germline ends. The germline V gene encodes CDR1 LGHDT and CDR2 YNNKEL (reference sequence). Written as DNA, the CDR3 is TGTGCCAGCAGCCAAGATCCAGGGGAAAGTGCCGGGGAGCTGTTTTTT. It codes for CASSQDPGESAGELFF.

V and J are TRBV6-6 and TRBJ2-6, with 7 nucleotides matching TRBD1. With V trimmed by 7 bases and J by 1 base, 7 bases remained unmatched. Germline-derived CDR1 and CDR2 are MNHNY and SVGAGI (reference sequence). This CDR3 has 16 residues. As DNA, the CDR3 is TGTGCCAGCACCGGGACAGTTTCGTCTGGGGCCAACGTCCTGACTTTC. This translates into CASTGTVSSGANVLTF.

This clone was seen only once. The chain is built from TRBV10-3 and TRBJ1-5, with D possibly being TRBD1 (6 bases). Germline lookup yields CDR1 ENHRY and CDR2 SYGVKD. With 6 bases removed from V and 6 bases from J, the gap between germline ends came to 18 bases. The CDR3 is made up of 15 amino acids. The DNA of the CDR3 is TGTGCCATCAGCCCCAGATCGGGAGGGGGTCAGCCCCAGCATTTT. Protein sequence: CAISPRSGGGQPQHF.